This entry features one T cell receptor (beta chain) sequence. The entry originates in a study of blood T cell repertoires in COVID-19. Across the whole study: Material from acute and convalescent COVID-19 was sourced from the United States, Italy and Spain.

Original processing notes: Estimated nucleated cell counts came from reference gene primer amplification. TCRdb keeps only in-frame clones here, not all; method: immunoSEQ multiplex PCR. Clonal size and the V and J genes are those of that table, whereas D and trimming came from the DNA. The sample consists of over 300,000 clones, roughly 90% of them appearing once. There are 14 residues in the CDR3. Germline lookup yields CDR1 SGHTA and CDR2 FQGTGA. V gave up 5 bases and J gave up 3 bases, with 13 bases separating them. The source is a man aged 40-49 years with acute or convalescent COVID-19. The V call is TRBV7-3, the J call TRBJ1-1; the D is unclear. The material sequenced was peripheral blood. The CDR3: CASSPGQMDTEAFF. In DNA form, the CDR3 reads TGTGCCAGCAGCCCAGGCCAAATGGACACTGAAGCTTTCTTT. Together with reference TRBV7-3 and TRBJ1-1, the CDR3 gives the full variable domain: GAGVSQTPSNKVTEKGKYVELRCDPISGHTALYWYRQSLGQGPEFLIYFQGTGAADDSGLPNDRFFAVRPEGSVSTLKIQRTERGDSAVYLCASSPGQMDTEAFFGQGTRLTVV.